The text below deals with one TCR beta chain. The antigen is not known. Germline V gene data show CDR1 as SGHNT and CDR2 as YYREEE (reference sequence). V shed 6 bases, J shed 5 bases, and the junction held 18 bases outside the gene matches. The CDR3 is 17 residues long. Profiled with immunoSEQ multiplex PCR; TCRdb holds only in-frame clones, not every one. The repertoire holds 25,000 to 35,000 clones, roughly 80% seen once, with under 8.5% in the top ten. Time point: week 23, last vaccination. The study gave 300 ug of mutant IDH1 20-mer peptide per vaccine dose, with topical imiquimod. This entry belongs to a study of a mutant IDH1 vaccine in newly diagnosed glioma. Study in general: Radiotherapy alone preceded vaccination by 4-6 weeks; alternatively, vaccination started with temozolomide cycles. An approximately 62% male, approximately 38% female split and a mean age of around 37 years characterized treated patients. Patients were pretreated with radiotherapy, temozolomide, or both, mostly both.

This chain links TRBV5-4 with TRBJ2-5, with 8 bases aligning to TRBD2. The sequence derives from a woman aged 18-30 years with glioma. The sample here was PBMCs, taken from a glioma patient whose treatment included an IDH1 peptide vaccine. CDR3 amino acids: CASTMGGGRYGVETQYF. CDR3 nucleotides: TGTGCCAGCACCATGGGGGGCGGGAGGTATGGGGTGGAGACCCAGTACTTC. Looking up the rest from reference TRBV5-4 and TRBJ2-5 gives the full variable domain: ETGVTQSPTHLIKTRGQQVTLRCSSQSGHNTVSWYQQALGQGPQFIFQYYREEENGRGNFPPRFSGLQFPNYSSELNVNALELDDSALYLCASTMGGGRYGVETQYFGPGTRLLVL.